This TCR beta chain is drawn from a study of T cells in localized non-small cell lung cancer. Overall study findings and caveats: As only one tumor region underwent sequencing, heterogeneity remains possible.

Generated by immunoSEQ multiplex PCR, the TCRdb table keeps only in-frame clones and is missing some. Of roughly 20,000 clones in the sample, 70% to 85% are singletons; the top ten hold roughly 2.3%. A few counts support this clone. The antigen is unknown. The CDR3 has 14 amino acids. Between the trimmed V and J ends, which lost 4 bases and 2 bases, there was a span of 13 bases. Germline lookup yields CDR1 SGHRS and CDR2 YFSETQ. The TCR originated in a man aged 35 to 70 with stage I lung adenocarcinoma. The V call is TRBV5-1, the J call TRBJ2-7; perhaps TRBD2 as D (5 bases). The sequencing here drew on peripheral blood, taken before any cancer treatment. The CDR3 DNA reads TGCGCCAGCAGCCCGGAGGCAGAGGCCTACGAGCAGTACTTC. Translated, it gives CASSPEAEAYEQYF.